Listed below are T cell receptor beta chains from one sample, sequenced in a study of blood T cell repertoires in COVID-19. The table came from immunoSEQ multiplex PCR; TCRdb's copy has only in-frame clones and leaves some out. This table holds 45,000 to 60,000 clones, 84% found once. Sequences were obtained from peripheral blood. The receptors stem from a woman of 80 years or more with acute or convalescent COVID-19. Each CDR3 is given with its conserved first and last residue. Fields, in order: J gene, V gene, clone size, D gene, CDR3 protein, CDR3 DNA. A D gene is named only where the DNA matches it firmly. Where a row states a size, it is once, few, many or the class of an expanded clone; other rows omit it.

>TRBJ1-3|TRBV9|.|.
CASSVDWGLGNTIYF
TGTGCCAGCAGCGTAGACTGGGGGCTTGGAAACACCATATATTTT
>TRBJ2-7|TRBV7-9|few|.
CASSPGHTTYEQYF
TGTGCCAGCAGCCCGGGACACACAACCTACGAGCAGTACTTC
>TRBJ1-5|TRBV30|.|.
CAWSRDINQPQHF
TGTGCCTGGAGCCGGGACATCAATCAGCCCCAGCATTTT
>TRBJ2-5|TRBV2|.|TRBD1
CASSGGTGASETQYF
TGTGCCAGCAGCGGTGGGACAGGGGCTAGTGAGACCCAGTACTTC
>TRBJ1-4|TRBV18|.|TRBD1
CASSRGTGEEKLFF
TGTGCCAGCTCCCGCGGGACAGGGGAAGAAAAACTGTTTTTT
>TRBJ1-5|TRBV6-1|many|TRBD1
CASSEAGGGTGPQHF
TGTGCCAGCAGTGAAGCAGGGGGCGGAACGGGGCCCCAGCATTTT
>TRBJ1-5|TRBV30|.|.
CAWKQGGNHPQHF
TGTGCCTGGAAACAAGGGGGAAATCATCCCCAGCATTTT
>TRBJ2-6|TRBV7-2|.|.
CASSLVGVGGASGANVLTF
TGTGCCAGCAGCTTAGTTGGTGTGGGGGGAGCTTCTGGGGCCAACGTCCTGACTTTC
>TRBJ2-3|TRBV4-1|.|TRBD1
CASSQTGQVWGTDTQYF
TGCGCCAGCAGCCAAACCGGACAGGTGTGGGGCACAGATACGCAGTATTTT
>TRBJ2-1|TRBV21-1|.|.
CASSKPGSGGSAYNEQFF
TGTGCCAGCAGCAAACCGGGTAGCGGGGGTTCTGCCTACAATGAGCAGTTCTTC
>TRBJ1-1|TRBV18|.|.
CASSPQVGGTEAFF
TGTGCCAGCTCACCACAAGTGGGGGGAACTGAAGCTTTCTTT
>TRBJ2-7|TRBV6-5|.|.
CASSFAGSYEQYF
TGTGCCAGCAGTTTCGCCGGCTCCTACGAGCAGTACTTC